This entry lists 27 T cell receptor beta chains sequenced from one sample in a study of blood T cell repertoires in COVID-19. Using immunoSEQ multiplex PCR, the repertoire was profiled, and TCRdb retains in-frame clones only, with some absent. The table shows hundreds of thousands of clones, with 88% occurring only once. Sequenced: PBMCs or T cells enriched from blood (not recorded which). The source of these receptors is a woman aged 55-75 years in a cohort exposed to, infected with or recovered from COVID-19 (not recorded which).

This chain uses TRBV6-5 with TRBJ2-7; 11 nucleotides match TRBD2. This CDR3 has 14 amino acids. V lost 3 bases and J lost 9; bases outside the gene matches: 7. CDR1 and CDR2 (germline): MNHEY, SVGAGI. The CDR3 coding sequence is TGTGCCAGCAGTTATGGGCTAGCGGGAGGCGGGCAGTACTTC. Encoded protein: CASSYGLAGGGQYF.

The chain carries TRBV28 and TRBJ2-3; 9 bases match TRBD2. With V trimmed by 7 bases and J by 0 bases, 5 bases remained unmatched. The CDR3 consists of 15 residues. The germline V gene has CDR1 MDHEN and CDR2 SYDVKM. Written as DNA, the CDR3 is TGTGCCAGCAAGAGGACTAGCGCGAGCACAGATACGCAGTATTTT. This encodes CASKRTSASTDTQYF. Combining the CDR3 with reference TRBV28 and TRBJ2-3 gives the whole variable domain DVKVTQSSRYLVKRTGEKVFLECVQDMDHENMFWYRQDPGLGLRLIYFSYDVKMKEKGDIPEGYSVSREKKERFSLILESASTNQTSMYLCASKRTSASTDTQYFGPGTRLTVL.

This chain connects TRBV5-1 to TRBJ1-1, with TRBD1 identical over 8 bases. Germline lookup yields CDR1 SGHRS and CDR2 YFSETQ. The CDR3 covers 16 residues. Trimming cost V 0 bases and J 1 base; bases outside gene matches: 5. The DNA of the CDR3 is TGCGCCAGCAGCTTGGGCCCGGACAGGGCGAACACTGAAGCTTTCTTT. This sequence encodes CASSLGPDRANTEAFF.

This clone was picked up one time. J is TRBJ2-5 and V is TRBV7-9; 8 bases map to TRBD2. The V gene end was trimmed by 1 base and the J gene end by 5 bases; junction bases not matched to a gene: 12. This CDR3 has 17 residues. CDR1 and CDR2 from the germline V gene are SEHNR and FQNEAQ (reference sequence). The CDR3 DNA reads as TGTGCCAGCAGCTTAGGGGTAGCGGGACCAGAGGTGGAGACCCAGTACTTC. This sequence encodes CASSLGVAGPEVETQYF. The full variable domain, in which reference TRBV7-9 and TRBJ2-5 provide the parts outside the CDR3, is DTGVSQNPRHKITKRGQNVTFRCDPISEHNRLYWYRQTLGQGPEFLTYFQNEAQLEKSRLLSDRFSAERPKGSFSTLEIQRTEQGDSAMYLCASSLGVAGPEVETQYFGPGTRLLVL.

The chain is built from TRBV7-8 and TRBJ1-4; the D is unclear. The CDR3 loop spans 14 amino acids. V shed 3 bases and J shed 3 bases, with 8 bases lying between them. Germline V gene lookup returns CDR1 SGHVS and CDR2 FQNEAQ. CDR3 DNA: TGTGCCAGCAGCTTCGGAGCCTCTAATGAAAAACTGTTTTTT. Its protein is CASSFGASNEKLFF.

This chain uses TRBV28 with TRBJ2-1; 8 bases agree with TRBD2. Germline CDR1 and CDR2: MDHEN and SYDVKM. Losses at the gene ends were 7 bases for V and 0 bases for J; bases not matched to a gene: 8. This CDR3 is built from 16 residues. This CDR3 is CASTTPGGDSYNEQFF. CDR3 in DNA: TGTGCCAGCACCACACCCGGGGGGGACTCCTACAATGAGCAGTTCTTC.

This clone was counted a single time. V gene TRBV5-1 combines with J gene TRBJ1-6; maybe TRBD1 (6 bases). CDR1 and CDR2 (germline): SGHRS, YFSETQ. CDR3 length: 14 amino acids. The germline V and J ends were trimmed by 7 bases and 7 bases, with 15 bases remaining between them. CDR3 residues: CASCQQGNNSPLHF. CDR3 bases: TGCGCCAGCTGCCAACAGGGTAACAATTCACCCCTCCACTTT.

V and J are TRBV5-8 and TRBJ2-7, with TRBD2 matching over 10 bases. V shed 0 bases, J shed 5 bases, and the junction held 5 bases outside the gene matches. The CDR3 length is 15 residues. Germline assignment: CDR1 SGHTS and CDR2 YDEGEE. As DNA, the CDR3 is TGTGCCAGCAGCTTGGATGGCCTAGCGGGAGACGAGCAGTACTTC. It translates to CASSLDGLAGDEQYF. Filled out from reference TRBV5-8 and TRBJ2-7, the complete variable domain reads EAGVTQSPTHLIKTRGQQATLRCSPISGHTSVYWYQQALGLGLQFLLWYDEGEERNRGNFPPRFSGRQFPNYSSELNVNALELEDSALYLCASSLDGLAGDEQYFGPGTRLTVT.

This chain links TRBV28 with TRBJ2-3; D perhaps matches TRBD2 (5 bases). Germline V CDR1 and CDR2: MDHEN, SYDVKM. CDR3 length: 14 residues. The germline V and J ends were trimmed by 2 bases and 3 bases, with 9 bases remaining between them. CDR3 sequence: CASSLNTRTDTQYF. CDR3 DNA sequence: TGTGCCAGCAGTTTAAATACTAGGACAGATACGCAGTATTTT.

The genes are TRBV18 and TRBJ2-7, with D possibly matching TRBD2 (6 bases). Trimming cost V 2 bases and J 6 bases, with 20 bases left between them. The CDR3 totals 16 residues. Germline-derived CDR1 and CDR2 are KGHSH and LQKENI. The chain's CDR3 is CASSPVLAELQFEQYF. The CDR3 DNA sequence: TGTGCCAGCTCACCAGTGTTAGCGGAGCTACAGTTCGAGCAGTACTTC. Full variable domain (outside the CDR3, taken from reference TRBV18 and TRBJ2-7): NAGVMQNPRHLVRRRGQEARLRCSPMKGHSHVYWYRQLPEEGLKFMVYLQKENIIDESGMPKERFSAEFPKEGPSILRIQQVVRGDSAAYFCASSPVLAELQFEQYFGPGTRLTVT.

This clone has only one observation. This rearrangement joins TRBV28 to TRBJ2-5; perhaps TRBD2 as D (7 bases). This CDR3 has 14 amino acids. Trimming shortened V by 6 bases and J by 5 bases, and 16 bases separated the two germline ends. Germline V CDR1 and CDR2: MDHEN, SYDVKM. The CDR3: CASRTRGAGETQYF. The CDR3 DNA reads TGTGCCAGCAGAACCCGGGGGGCTGGGGAGACCCAGTACTTC.

In this sample, this clone turned up once. The chain is built from TRBV30 and TRBJ2-1; a possible D gene is TRBD2 (5 bases). CDR1 and CDR2 from the germline V gene are GTSNPN and SVGIG (reference sequence). CDR3 length equals 13 residues. V lost 2 bases and J 8 bases, leaving 13 bases between the germline ends. The DNA of the CDR3 is TGTGCCTGGAGTTACTCGGAGGCTGATGAGCAGTTCTTC. Protein product: CAWSYSEADEQFF.

The chain employs TRBV11-2 and TRBJ1-2, with 10 bases that match TRBD1. Trimming removed 5 bases from V and 4 bases from J; junction bases left unmatched: 4. Germline V gives CDR1 SGHAT, CDR2 FQNNGV. The CDR3 covers 14 residues. The CDR3 sequence: CASSRDRGSYGYTF. The CDR3, as DNA: TGTGCCAGCAGCCGGGACAGGGGTTCCTATGGCTACACCTTC.

The rearrangement uses TRBV24-1 and TRBJ2-7, with no clear D. Germline values: CDR1 KGHDR, CDR2 SFDVKD. Trimming removed 4 bases from V and 7 bases from J, with 10 bases in between. The CDR3 spans 12 residues. CDR3 coding DNA: TGTGCCACCAGTGAAGCCTCCGGGGAGCAGTACTTC. Translating it yields CATSEASGEQYF.

Concerning this clone itself: Germline and junction disagree at one end, which may indicate a read error. This chain uses TRBV19 with TRBJ2-2, with 8 positions matching TRBD1. Germline values: CDR1 LNHDA, CDR2 SQIVND (reference sequence). This CDR3 region has 8 residues. The CDR3 loop reads CARGTGRF. The CDR3 DNA reads TGTGCCAGGGGGACAGGCCGCTTT.

The chain joins TRBV27 to TRBJ1-4, with 7 bases fitting TRBD1. V trimming: 5 bases; J trimming: 0 bases; junction bases outside the gene matches: 6. Looked up from germline, CDR1 is MNHEY and CDR2 is SMNVEV (reference sequence). The CDR3 loop spans 16 amino acids. As DNA, the CDR3 is TGTGCCAGCAGTCCCGGCAGGGGGACAACTAATGAAAAACTGTTTTTT. This translates into CASSPGRGTTNEKLFF.

V and J are TRBV6-5 and TRBJ2-1; 7 positions agree with TRBD2. Looked up from germline, CDR1 is MNHEY and CDR2 is SVGAGI. CDR3 size: 15 residues. The trim removed 6 bases at V and 1 base at J, leaving 6 bases unmatched. CDR3 in DNA: TGTGCCAGCAGCTATAGCGGGCGATCCTACAATGAGCAGTTCTTC. Translated, it gives CASSYSGRSYNEQFF.

The V gene is TRBV2, the J gene TRBJ2-3; 11 nucleotides line up with TRBD2. The CDR3 extends over 15 amino acids. Germline V gene data show CDR1 as SNHLY and CDR2 as FYNNEI. The J segment lost 3 bases and the V segment lost 6 bases, leaving 5 bases of the junction unmatched. The CDR3 protein is CASSATSGTTDTQYF. CDR3 coding DNA: TGTGCCAGCAGCGCGACTAGCGGGACGACAGATACGCAGTATTTT.

In its sample, this clone was seen once. This chain links TRBV6-2 or TRBV6-3 with TRBJ2-5; TRBD2 is a possible D gene (6 bases). The germline V gene encodes CDR1 MNHEY and CDR2 SVGEGT. The V and J ends lost 6 bases and 3 bases respectively, with 17 bases between them. The CDR3 loop spans 15 amino acids. CDR3 sequence: CASSRGGNVKETQYF. DNA for the CDR3: TGTGCCAGCAGCAGAGGCGGGAACGTCAAAGAGACCCAGTACTTC.

The V gene is TRBV27, the J gene TRBJ1-5, with 7 bases fitting TRBD1. V lost 5 bases to trimming and J lost 0 bases; unmatched junction nucleotides: 7. Per the germline V gene, CDR1 is MNHEY and CDR2 is SMNVEV (reference sequence). The CDR3 totals 16 residues. The CDR3 DNA reads as TGTGCCAGCAGTACACTACGGGACAGTAGCAATCAGCCCCAGCATTTT. It specifies CASSTLRDSSNQPQHF.

V usage is TRBV9 and J usage is TRBJ1-1, with 7 positions matching TRBD1. The CDR3 runs 14 residues. Germline CDR1 SGDLS, CDR2 YYNGEE. The V gene end was trimmed by 3 bases and the J gene end by 4 bases; junction bases not matched to a gene: 6. The chain's CDR3 is CASSGGTVLTEAFF. For the CDR3, the DNA is TGTGCCAGCAGCGGAGGGACAGTCCTCACTGAAGCTTTCTTT.

The CDR3 reads CAWSQRTSGRIDNEQFF. CDR3 nucleotide sequence: TGTGCCTGGAGCCAGAGGACTAGCGGGAGGATTGACAATGAGCAGTTCTTC. V and J are TRBV30 and TRBJ2-1; 14 positions match TRBD2. V trimming: 3 bases; J trimming: 5 bases; junction bases outside the gene matches: 9. This CDR3 is built from 17 residues. CDR1 is GTSNPN and CDR2 is SVGIG in the germline V gene (reference sequence).

This chain joins TRBV11-3 and TRBJ2-7; a weak D match, TRBD2 (6 bases). The CDR3 sequence is 16 residues long. The V end was cut by 5 bases, the J end by 7 bases, with 24 bases between. Germline V lookup: CDR1 SGHNT, CDR2 YENEEA. The CDR3 nucleotides are TGTGCCAGCAGCCCAACGGCTAGCGATGAAGGAGTAGAGCAGTACTTC. Translated: CASSPTASDEGVEQYF.

The chain carries TRBV7-6 and TRBJ2-2; the match to TRBD2 covers 9 bases. The V segment lost 5 bases and the J segment 5 bases; nucleotides outside the gene matches: 6. Per germline, CDR1 SGHVS and CDR2 FNYEAQ. The CDR3 totals 15 residues. CDR3 sequence (DNA): TGTGCCAGCAGCCCAGTAGCGGGAGCTACCGGGGAGCTGTTTTTT. As protein: CASSPVAGATGELFF.

V usage is TRBV10-1 and J usage is TRBJ2-3, with D perhaps matching TRBD1 (5 bases). Trimming pared 2 bases from V and 6 bases from J, leaving 9 bases between. This CDR3 contains 13 residues. Germline V CDR1 and CDR2: WNHNN, SYGVQD (reference sequence). The CDR3 reads CASSERQLDTQYF. In DNA form, the CDR3 reads TGCGCCAGCAGTGAGAGACAGCTGGATACGCAGTATTTT.

This chain connects TRBV5-1 to TRBJ2-6; D is undetermined. The CDR3 contains 15 residues. Germline V gene data show CDR1 as SGHRS and CDR2 as YFSETQ. Deletions cut 1 base from V and 0 bases from J, with 5 bases between. The CDR3 coding sequence is TGCGCCAGCAGCTTGACCAGCTCTGGGGCCAACGTCCTGACTTTC. This encodes CASSLTSSGANVLTF. Full variable domain (missing parts from reference TRBV5-1 and TRBJ2-6): KAGVTQTPRYLIKTRGQQVTLSCSPISGHRSVSWYQQTPGQGLQFLFEYFSETQRNKGNFPGRFSGRQFSNSRSEMNVSTLELGDSALYLCASSLTSSGANVLTFGAGSRLTVL.

This clone showed up just once. The chain employs TRBV10-1 and TRBJ1-1; no clear D gene. Trimming cost V 5 bases and J 8 bases, with 9 bases left between them. There are 11 residues in the CDR3. CDR1 is WNHNN and CDR2 is SYGVQD in the germline V gene (reference sequence). The CDR3 sequence is CASSSNSEAFF. The DNA of the CDR3 is TGCGCCAGCAGTTCCAACTCCGAAGCTTTCTTT.